This TCR beta chain was observed in a study of shared clonotypes between healthy human individuals. The protocol was immunoSEQ multiplex PCR, while the TCRdb copy is restricted to in-frame clones and leaves out a portion. The profile shows millions of clones, 85% to 95% of them singletons. CDR3 length: 14 residues. The V gene's germline CDR1 is LNHNV and CDR2 YYDKDF (reference sequence). Trimming took off 5 bases at V and 4 bases at J, with 14 bases between the two ends. It was CD45RO-negative cells, positively selected for CCR7, that made up naive CD8 cells, with terminally differentiated effector memory CD45RA+ cells excluded.

Sequenced: naive CD8+ T cells from PBMCs. The rearrangement joins TRBV15 to TRBJ1-1; D is uncertain. This sequence was found in a man younger than 35 in good health. Some clones in this sample may be carry-over from other donors' samples. The CDR3 DNA reads as TGTGCCACCAGCTCCTTCTCCTTGGGCACTGAAGCTTTCTTT. This sequence encodes CATSSFSLGTEAFF.